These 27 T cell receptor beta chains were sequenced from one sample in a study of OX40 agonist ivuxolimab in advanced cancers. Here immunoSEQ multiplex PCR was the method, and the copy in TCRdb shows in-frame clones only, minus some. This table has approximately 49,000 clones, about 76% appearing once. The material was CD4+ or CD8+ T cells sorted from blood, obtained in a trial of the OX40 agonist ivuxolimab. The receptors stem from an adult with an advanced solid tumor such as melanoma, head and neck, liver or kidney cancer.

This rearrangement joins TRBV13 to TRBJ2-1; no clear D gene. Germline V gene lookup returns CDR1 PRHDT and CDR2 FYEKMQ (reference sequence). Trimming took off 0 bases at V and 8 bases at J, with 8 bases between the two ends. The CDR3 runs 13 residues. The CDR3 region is CASSLGDGDEQFF. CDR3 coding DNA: TGTGCCAGCAGCTTAGGGGATGGCGATGAGCAGTTCTTC.

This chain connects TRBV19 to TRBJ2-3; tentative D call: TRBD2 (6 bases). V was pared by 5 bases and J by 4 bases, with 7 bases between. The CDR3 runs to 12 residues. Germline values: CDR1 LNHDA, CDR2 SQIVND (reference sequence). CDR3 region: CASSGGADTQYF. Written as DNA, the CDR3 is TGTGCCAGTAGTGGCGGGGCAGATACGCAGTATTTT.

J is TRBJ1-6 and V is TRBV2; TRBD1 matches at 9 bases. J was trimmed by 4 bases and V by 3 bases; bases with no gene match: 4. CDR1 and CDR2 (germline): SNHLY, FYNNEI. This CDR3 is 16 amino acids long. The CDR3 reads CASSDRDRVYNSPLHF. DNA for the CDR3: TGTGCCAGCAGTGACCGGGACAGGGTGTATAATTCACCCCTCCACTTT.

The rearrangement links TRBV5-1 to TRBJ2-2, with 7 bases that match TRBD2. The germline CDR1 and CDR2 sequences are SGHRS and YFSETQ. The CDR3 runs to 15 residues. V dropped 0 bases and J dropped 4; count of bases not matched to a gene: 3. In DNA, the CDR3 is TGCGCCAGCAGCTTGGAGTGGGAGGGCACCGGGGAGCTGTTTTTT. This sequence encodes CASSLEWEGTGELFF.

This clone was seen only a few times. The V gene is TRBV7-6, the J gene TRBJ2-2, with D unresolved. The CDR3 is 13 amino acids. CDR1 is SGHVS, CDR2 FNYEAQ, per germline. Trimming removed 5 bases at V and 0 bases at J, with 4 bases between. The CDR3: CASSPANTGELFF. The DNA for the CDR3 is TGTGCCAGCAGCCCCGCGAACACCGGGGAGCTGTTTTTT.

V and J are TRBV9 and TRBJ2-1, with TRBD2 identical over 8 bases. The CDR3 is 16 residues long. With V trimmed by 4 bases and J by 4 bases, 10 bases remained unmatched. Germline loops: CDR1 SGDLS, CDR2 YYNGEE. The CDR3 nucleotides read TGTGCCAGCAGCCCCCGAGCACTAGCGGATTACAATGAGCAGTTCTTC. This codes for CASSPRALADYNEQFF.

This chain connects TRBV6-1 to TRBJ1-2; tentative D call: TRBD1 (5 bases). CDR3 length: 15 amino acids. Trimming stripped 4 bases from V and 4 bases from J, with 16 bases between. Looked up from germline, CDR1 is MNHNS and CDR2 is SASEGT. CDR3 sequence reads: CASSVGRSGGYGYTF. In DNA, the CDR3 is TGTGCCAGCAGTGTTGGCCGTTCTGGGGGCTATGGCTACACCTTC.

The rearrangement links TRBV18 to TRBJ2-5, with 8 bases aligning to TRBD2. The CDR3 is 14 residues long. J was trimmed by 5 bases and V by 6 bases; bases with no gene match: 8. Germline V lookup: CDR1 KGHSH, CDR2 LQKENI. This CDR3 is CASSPAGARETQYF. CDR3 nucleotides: TGTGCCAGCTCGCCAGCGGGGGCCCGGGAGACCCAGTACTTC.

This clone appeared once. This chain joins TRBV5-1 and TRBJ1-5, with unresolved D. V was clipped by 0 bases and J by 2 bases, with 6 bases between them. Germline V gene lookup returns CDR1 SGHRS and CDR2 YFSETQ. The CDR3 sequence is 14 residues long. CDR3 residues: CASSLDGGNQPQHF. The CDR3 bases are TGCGCCAGCAGCTTGGACGGGGGCAATCAGCCCCAGCATTTT. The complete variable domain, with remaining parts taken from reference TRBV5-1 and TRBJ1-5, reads KAGVTQTPRYLIKTRGQQVTLSCSPISGHRSVSWYQQTPGQGLQFLFEYFSETQRNKGNFPGRFSGRQFSNSRSEMNVSTLELGDSALYLCASSLDGGNQPQHFGDGTRLSIL.

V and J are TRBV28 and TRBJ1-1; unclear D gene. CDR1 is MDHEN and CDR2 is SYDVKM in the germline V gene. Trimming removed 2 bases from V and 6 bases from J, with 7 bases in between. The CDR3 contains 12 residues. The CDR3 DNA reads TGTGCCAGCAGTTTACCGGAGCCTGAAGCTTTCTTT. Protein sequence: CASSLPEPEAFF.

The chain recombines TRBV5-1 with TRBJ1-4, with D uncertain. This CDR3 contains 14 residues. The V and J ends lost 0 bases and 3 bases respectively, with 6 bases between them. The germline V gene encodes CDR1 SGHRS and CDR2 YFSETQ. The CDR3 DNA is TGCGCCAGCAGCTTGGAAGCTCCTAATGAAAAACTGTTTTTT. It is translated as CASSLEAPNEKLFF.

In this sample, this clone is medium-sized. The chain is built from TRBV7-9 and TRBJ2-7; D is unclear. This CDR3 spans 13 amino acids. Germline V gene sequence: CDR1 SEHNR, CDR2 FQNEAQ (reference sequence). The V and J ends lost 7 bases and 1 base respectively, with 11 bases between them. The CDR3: CASTTTMSYEQYF. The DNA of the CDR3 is TGTGCCAGCACCACTACAATGTCCTACGAGCAGTACTTC.

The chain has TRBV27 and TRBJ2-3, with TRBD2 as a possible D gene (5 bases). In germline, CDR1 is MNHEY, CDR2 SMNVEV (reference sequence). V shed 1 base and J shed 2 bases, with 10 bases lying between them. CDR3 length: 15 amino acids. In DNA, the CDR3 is TGTGCCAGCAGTTTATGGGGTCGGGACACAGATACGCAGTATTTT. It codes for CASSLWGRDTDTQYF.

In nucleotides, the CDR3 is TGCGCCAGCAGCCAAGGGGGAGCCTATGGCTACACCTTC. This translates into CASSQGGAYGYTF. The chain uses TRBV4-3 and TRBJ1-2; D is unclear. Germline V gene data show CDR1 as LGHNA and CDR2 as YSLEER. The CDR3 length is 13 residues. V was shortened by 1 base and J by 4 bases, with 7 bases between the two germline ends.

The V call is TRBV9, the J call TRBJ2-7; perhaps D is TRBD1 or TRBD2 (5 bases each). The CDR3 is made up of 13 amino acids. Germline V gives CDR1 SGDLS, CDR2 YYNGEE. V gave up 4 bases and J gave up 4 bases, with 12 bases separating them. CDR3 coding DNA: TGTGCCAGCAGCCCTGGGACCGGATACGAGCAGTACTTC. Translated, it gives CASSPGTGYEQYF.

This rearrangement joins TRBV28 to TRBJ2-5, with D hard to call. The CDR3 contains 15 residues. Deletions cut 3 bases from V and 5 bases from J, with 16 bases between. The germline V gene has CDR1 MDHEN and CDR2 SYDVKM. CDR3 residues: CASSFSPERAETQYF. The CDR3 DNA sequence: TGTGCCAGCAGTTTCTCCCCAGAAAGGGCGGAGACCCAGTACTTC.

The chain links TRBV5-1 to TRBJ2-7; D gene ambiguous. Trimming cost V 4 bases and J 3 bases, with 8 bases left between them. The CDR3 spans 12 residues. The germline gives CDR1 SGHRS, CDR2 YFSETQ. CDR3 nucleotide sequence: TGCGCCAGCAGCCCGAAGATCTACGAGCAGTACGTC. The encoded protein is CASSPKIYEQYV.

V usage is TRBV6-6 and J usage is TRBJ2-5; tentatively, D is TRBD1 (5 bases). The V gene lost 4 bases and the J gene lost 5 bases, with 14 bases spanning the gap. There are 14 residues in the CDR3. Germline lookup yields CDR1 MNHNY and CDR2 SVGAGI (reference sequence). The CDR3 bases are TGTGCCAGCAGTTCCCCAGGGTATGAGGAGACCCAGTACTTC. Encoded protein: CASSSPGYEETQYF.

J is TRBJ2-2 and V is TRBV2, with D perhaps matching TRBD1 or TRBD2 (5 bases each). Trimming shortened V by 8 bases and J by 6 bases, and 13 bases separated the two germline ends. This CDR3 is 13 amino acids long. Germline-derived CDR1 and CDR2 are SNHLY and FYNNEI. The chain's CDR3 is CASSKGRAGELFF. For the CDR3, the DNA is TGTGCCAGCTCTAAGGGGCGGGCCGGGGAGCTGTTTTTT.

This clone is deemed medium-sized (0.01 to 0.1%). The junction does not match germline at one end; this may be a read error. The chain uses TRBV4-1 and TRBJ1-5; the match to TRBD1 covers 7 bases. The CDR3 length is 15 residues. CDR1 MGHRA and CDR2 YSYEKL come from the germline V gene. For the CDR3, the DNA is TGCGCCAGCAGCGAAGACAGGGCGATGAATCAGCCCCAGCATTTT. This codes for CASSEDRAMNQPQHF.

CDR3 amino acids: CASSPPNTEAFF. The CDR3 nucleotides read TGTGCCAGCTCACCACCTAACACTGAAGCTTTCTTT. This chain joins TRBV18 and TRBJ1-1, with unresolved D. V lost 0 bases and J lost 2, with 1 base in between. This CDR3 region has 12 residues. Per germline, CDR1 KGHSH and CDR2 LQKENI.

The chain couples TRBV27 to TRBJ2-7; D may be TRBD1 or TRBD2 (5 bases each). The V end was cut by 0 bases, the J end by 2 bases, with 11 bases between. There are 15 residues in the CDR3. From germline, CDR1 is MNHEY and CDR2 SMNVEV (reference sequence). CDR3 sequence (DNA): TGTGCCAGCAGTTTATCGGGGACGCTTCCCTACGAGCAGTACTTC. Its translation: CASSLSGTLPYEQYF.

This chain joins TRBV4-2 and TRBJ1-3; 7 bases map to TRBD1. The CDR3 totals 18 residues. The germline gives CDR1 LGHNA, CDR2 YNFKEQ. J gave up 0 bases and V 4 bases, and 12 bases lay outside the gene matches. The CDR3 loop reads CASSLEGGEYSSGNTIYF. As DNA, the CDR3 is TGTGCCAGCAGCCTCGAAGGGGGCGAATACTCCTCTGGAAACACCATATATTTT.

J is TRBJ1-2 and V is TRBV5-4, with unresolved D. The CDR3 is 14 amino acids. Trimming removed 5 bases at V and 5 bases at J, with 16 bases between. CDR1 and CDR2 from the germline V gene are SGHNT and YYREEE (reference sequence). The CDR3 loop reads CASRKTETGYGYTF. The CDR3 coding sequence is TGTGCCAGCAGGAAGACGGAGACGGGATATGGCTACACCTTC.

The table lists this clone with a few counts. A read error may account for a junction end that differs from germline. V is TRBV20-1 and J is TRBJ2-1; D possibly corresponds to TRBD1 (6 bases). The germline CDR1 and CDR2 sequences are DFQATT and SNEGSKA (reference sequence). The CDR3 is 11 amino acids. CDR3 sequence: CSAREGVEQFF. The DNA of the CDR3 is TGCAGTGCTCGAGAGGGGGTTGAGCAGTTCTTC.

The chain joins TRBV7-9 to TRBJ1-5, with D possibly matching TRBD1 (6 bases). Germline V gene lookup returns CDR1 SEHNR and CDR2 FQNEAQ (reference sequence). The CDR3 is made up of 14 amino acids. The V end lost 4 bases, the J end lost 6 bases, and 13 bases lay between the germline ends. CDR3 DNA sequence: TGTGCCAGCAGCTCAACAGGGTTGACTCAGCCCCAGCATTTT. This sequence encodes CASSSTGLTQPQHF.

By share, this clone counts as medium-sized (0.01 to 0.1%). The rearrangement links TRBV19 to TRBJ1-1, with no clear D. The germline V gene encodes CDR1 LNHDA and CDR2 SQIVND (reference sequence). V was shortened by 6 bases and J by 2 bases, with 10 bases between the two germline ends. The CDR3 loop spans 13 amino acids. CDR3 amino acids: CASSMWANTEAFF. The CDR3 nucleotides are TGTGCCAGTAGCATGTGGGCAAACACTGAAGCTTTCTTT.